This T cell receptor (beta chain) was documented in a study of Ad26.COV2.S vaccination and SARS-CoV-2 variants. Study in general: The authors gave Ad26.COV2.S intramuscularly, either once or twice 56 days apart. General study results and limits: Individuals receiving vaccine had higher spike-specific TCR breadth than placebo recipients did.

The CDR3 runs to 14 residues. The V gene lost 0 bases and the J gene lost 8 bases, with 13 bases spanning the gap. CDR1 and CDR2 from the germline V gene are LGHDT and YNNKEL (reference sequence). This clone was counted only a few times. Its antigen is not identified. Treatment described: some 19 received Ad26.COV2.S at low or high dose, single or two shots; roughly five received placebo; per-sample allocation not given. It was on day 63 after the first vaccine or placebo injection that samples were taken. Produced via immunoSEQ multiplex PCR; TCRdb's table is partial and in-frame only. The table lists about 480,000 clones, 70% to 90% of them singletons, with around 13% in the top ten.

The chain recombines TRBV3-1 (or the pseudogene TRBV3-2) with TRBJ1-2; D remains unclear. The starting material was peripheral blood, obtained in a trial of Ad26.COV2.S vaccine versus placebo. This clonotype originated in a person between 18 and 65 years old who received the Ad26.COV2.S COVID-19 vaccine or a placebo. The CDR3 nucleotides are TGTGCCAGCAGCCAAGATCTGCGCCGGGGAGGCTACACCTTC. As protein: CASSQDLRRGGYTF.